Listed below are T cell receptor beta chains from one sample, sequenced in a study of cytomegalovirus exposure and HLA in healthy donors. The table came from immunoSEQ multiplex PCR; TCRdb's copy has only in-frame clones and leaves some out. The sample records 60,000 to 70,000 clones, approximately 78% being singletons. Sequenced material: PBMCs. These receptors all come from a woman aged 25-40 years in good health and CMV-seronegative. CDR3s include the opening cysteine and the closing phenylalanine or tryptophan. A D gene is named only where the DNA matches it firmly. The listing skips clone size in some rows; elsewhere it reads once, few, many or a size class.

CDR3 protein | CDR3 DNA | clone size | V gene | D gene | J gene
CATSRDYRGYGYTF | TGTGCCACCAGCAGAGATTACAGGGGCTATGGCTACACCTTC | - | TRBV15 | TRBD1 | TRBJ1-2
CASDPGQYSNQPQHF | TGTGCCAGTGACCCGGGACAATATAGCAATCAGCCCCAGCATTTT | - | TRBV28 | - | TRBJ1-5
CASRVEPAVNQPQHF | TGTGCCAGCAGGGTCGAGCCCGCGGTGAATCAGCCCCAGCATTTT | - | TRBV2 | - | TRBJ1-5
CASSESVTEAFF | TGTGCCAGCAGTGAATCAGTAACTGAAGCTTTCTTT | - | TRBV2 | - | TRBJ1-1
CASSFGLQANTEAFF | TGTGCCAGCAGTTTTGGCCTTCAGGCGAACACTGAAGCTTTCTTT | - | TRBV28 | - | TRBJ1-1
CASSSSDSNNEQFF | TGCGCCAGCAGCTCCTCGGACTCGAACAATGAGCAGTTCTTC | - | TRBV5-1 | - | TRBJ2-1
CSARGGEQYF | TGCAGTGCTAGGGGGGGCGAGCAGTACTTC | - | TRBV20-1 | - | TRBJ2-7
CASIPRGQDDEQYF | TGTGCCAGCATCCCGAGGGGACAGGACGACGAGCAGTACTTC | - | TRBV12-1 | - | TRBJ2-7
CASSPGQVRSLPYEQYF | TGTGCCAGCTCTCCGGGACAGGTCCGAAGTCTCCCCTACGAGCAGTACTTC | few | TRBV18 | TRBD1 | TRBJ2-7
CASSQPLLTDTRRTDTQYF | TGCGCCAGCAGCCAACCCCTCCTAACAGATACACGGAGGACAGATACGCAGTATTTT | - | TRBV4-1 | - | TRBJ2-3
CASHAGLADLYEQYF | TGTGCCAGCCATGCCGGACTAGCGGACCTATACGAGCAGTACTTC | - | TRBV5-4 | TRBD2 | TRBJ2-7
CAWRGLGSGGSYNEQFF | TGTGCCTGGAGGGGACTCGGTAGCGGGGGGTCTTACAATGAGCAGTTCTTC | - | TRBV30 | TRBD2 | TRBJ2-1
CASRATGANVLTF | TGTGCCAGCAGGGCCACGGGGGCCAACGTCCTGACTTTC | - | TRBV6-4 | - | TRBJ2-6
CASGWAGSGNTIYF | TGTGCCAGCGGTTGGGCAGGGTCTGGAAACACCATATATTTT | - | TRBV21-1 | - | TRBJ1-3
CASSPWGDRGGYTF | TGTGCCAGCAGCCCCTGGGGGGATAGAGGGGGCTACACCTTC | - | TRBV7-9 | - | TRBJ1-2
CASRNAGQVNQPQHF | TGTGCCAGCAGGAACGCGGGACAGGTCAATCAGCCCCAGCATTTT | - | TRBV28 | TRBD1 | TRBJ1-5
CASTPGRLPSYEQYF | TGTGCCAGCACCCCCGGCAGGTTGCCCTCCTACGAGCAGTACTTC | - | TRBV5-8 | - | TRBJ2-7
CASSRFQETQYF | TGTGCCAGTAGCCGTTTCCAAGAGACCCAGTACTTC | - | TRBV19 | - | TRBJ2-5
CASSQEGPQNPQTEKLFF | TGCGCCAGCAGCCAAGAAGGTCCACAGAACCCCCAGACTGAAAAACTGTTTTTT | - | TRBV4-1 | - | TRBJ1-4
CASSPGQGAQPQHF | TGTGCCAGCAGCCCGGGACAGGGGGCTCAGCCCCAGCATTTT | - | TRBV5-6 | TRBD1 | TRBJ1-5
CASGTGGFHQPQHF | TGTGCCAGTGGGACAGGGGGTTTCCATCAGCCCCAGCATTTT | few | TRBV6-1 | TRBD1 | TRBJ1-5
CASRGDRKNTEAFF | TGTGCCAGCCGCGGGGACAGGAAGAACACTGAAGCTTTCTTT | - | TRBV2 | TRBD1 | TRBJ1-1
CASSLRGPYNEQFF | TGTGCCAGCAGTCTGCGGGGGCCATACAATGAGCAGTTCTTC | - | TRBV6-5 | - | TRBJ2-1
CASSGLAGGPPTGELFF | TGTGCCAGCAGTGGTCTAGCGGGGGGGCCGCCCACCGGGGAGCTGTTTTTT | - | TRBV6-1 | TRBD2 | TRBJ2-2
CASSNNPGQGNADTQYF | TGTGCCAGCAGCAATAATCCGGGACAGGGTAACGCAGATACGCAGTATTTT | - | TRBV7-9 | TRBD1 | TRBJ2-3
CASSQTGTANTEAFF | TGTGCCAGCAGCCAAACCGGGACAGCGAACACTGAAGCTTTCTTT | - | TRBV5-6 | TRBD1 | TRBJ1-1
CASSFRGIYSNQPQHF | TGTGCCAGCAGCTTCAGGGGGATCTATAGCAATCAGCCCCAGCATTTT | - | TRBV28 | TRBD1 | TRBJ1-5
CASSLSQAYEQYF | TGTGCCAGCAGTTTATCCCAGGCCTACGAGCAGTACTTC | - | TRBV27 | - | TRBJ2-7
CASTPTGGFSPLHF | TGTGCCAGTACTCCGACAGGGGGTTTTTCACCCCTCCACTTT | - | TRBV19 | TRBD1 | TRBJ1-6
CAGSSGGTGNTIYF | TGTGCCGGCAGCTCGGGAGGCACTGGAAACACCATATATTTT | - | TRBV5-6 | - | TRBJ1-3
CASSLVGSQETQYF | TGCGCCAGCAGCTTGGTGGGCAGTCAAGAGACCCAGTACTTC | - | TRBV5-1 | - | TRBJ2-5
CASSYRGQGQPQHF | TGTGCCAGCAGCTACAGGGGGCAGGGGCAGCCCCAGCATTTT | - | TRBV2 | TRBD1 | TRBJ1-5
CASSSPRDSPSMLF | TGTGCCAGCAGTTCGCCCCGGGACAGTCCCTCCATGCTCTTC | once | TRBV27 | TRBD1 | TRBJ1-2
CASSPQGTGYGYTF | TGTGCCAGCAGCCCCCAGGGGACCGGCTATGGCTACACCTTC | - | TRBV7-6 | - | TRBJ1-2
CASSGGGGGYTF | TGTGCCAGCTCTGGGGGCGGAGGAGGCTACACCTTC | - | TRBV18 | - | TRBJ1-2
CASSKGQTLGGYTF | TGTGCCAGCAGCAAGGGACAGACCCTTGGGGGCTACACCTTC | - | TRBV5-5 | TRBD1 | TRBJ1-2
CASSLDRVKSGYGYTF | TGTGCCAGCAGTTTGGACAGGGTCAAGAGCGGCTATGGCTACACCTTC | once | TRBV28 | TRBD1 | TRBJ1-2
CASSRDRSEKLFF | TGTGCCAGCAGCCGGGACAGGTCCGAAAAACTGTTTTTT | - | TRBV11-2 | TRBD1 | TRBJ1-4
CASRDTVFTEAFF | TGTGCCAGCAGGGACACCGTCTTCACTGAAGCTTTCTTT | - | TRBV14 | - | TRBJ1-1
CASSFHRVGGTQYF | TGCGCCAGCAGCTTTCACAGGGTGGGCGGTACGCAGTATTTT | few | TRBV5-1 | - | TRBJ2-3
CARSRQGGAEAFF | TGTGCCCGTAGCCGCCAGGGGGGAGCTGAAGCTTTCTTT | few | TRBV30 | TRBD1 | TRBJ1-1
CASSVPYEQYF | TGTGCCAGCTCGGTTCCCTACGAGCAGTACTTC | - | TRBV2 | - | TRBJ2-7